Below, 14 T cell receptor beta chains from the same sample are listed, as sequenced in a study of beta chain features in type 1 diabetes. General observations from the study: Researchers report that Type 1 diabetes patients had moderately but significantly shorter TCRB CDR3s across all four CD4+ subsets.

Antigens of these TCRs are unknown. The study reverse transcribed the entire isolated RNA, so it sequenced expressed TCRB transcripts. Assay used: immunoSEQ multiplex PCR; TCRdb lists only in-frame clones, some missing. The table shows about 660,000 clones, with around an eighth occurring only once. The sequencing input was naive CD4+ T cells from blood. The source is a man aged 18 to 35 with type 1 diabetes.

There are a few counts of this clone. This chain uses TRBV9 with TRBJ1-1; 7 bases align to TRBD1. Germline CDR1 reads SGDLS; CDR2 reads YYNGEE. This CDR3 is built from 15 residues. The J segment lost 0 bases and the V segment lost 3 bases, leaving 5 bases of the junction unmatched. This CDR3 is CASSGRQGMNTEAFF. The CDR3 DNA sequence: TGTGCCAGCAGCGGCCGACAGGGCATGAACACTGAAGCTTTCTTT.

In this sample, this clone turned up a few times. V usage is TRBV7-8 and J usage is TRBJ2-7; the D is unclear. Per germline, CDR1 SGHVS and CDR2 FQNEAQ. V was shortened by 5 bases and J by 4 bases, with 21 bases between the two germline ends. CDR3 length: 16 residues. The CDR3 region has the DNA TGTGCCAGCAGCCCCTATCGGGCCCCTAGGGCTTACGAGCAGTACTTC. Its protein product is CASSPYRAPRAYEQYF.

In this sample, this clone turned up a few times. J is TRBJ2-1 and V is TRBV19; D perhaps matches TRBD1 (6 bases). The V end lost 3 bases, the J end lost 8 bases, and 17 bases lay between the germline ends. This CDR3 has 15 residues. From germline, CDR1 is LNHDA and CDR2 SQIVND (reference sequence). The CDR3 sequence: CASSMGNRVWDEQFF. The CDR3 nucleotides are TGTGCCAGTAGTATGGGAAACAGGGTCTGGGATGAGCAGTTCTTC.

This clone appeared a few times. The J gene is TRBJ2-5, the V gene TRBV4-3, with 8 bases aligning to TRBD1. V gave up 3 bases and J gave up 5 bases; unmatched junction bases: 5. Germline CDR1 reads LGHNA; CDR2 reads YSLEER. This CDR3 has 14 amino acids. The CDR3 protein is CASSQQGAGETQYF. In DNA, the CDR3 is TGCGCCAGCAGCCAGCAGGGGGCAGGGGAGACCCAGTACTTC.

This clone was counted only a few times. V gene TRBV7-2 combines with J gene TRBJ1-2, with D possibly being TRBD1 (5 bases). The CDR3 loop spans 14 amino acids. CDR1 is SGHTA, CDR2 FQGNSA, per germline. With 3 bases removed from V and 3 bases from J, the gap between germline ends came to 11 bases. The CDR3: CASSFQQGDYGYTF. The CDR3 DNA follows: TGTGCCAGCAGCTTTCAGCAGGGCGACTATGGCTACACCTTC.

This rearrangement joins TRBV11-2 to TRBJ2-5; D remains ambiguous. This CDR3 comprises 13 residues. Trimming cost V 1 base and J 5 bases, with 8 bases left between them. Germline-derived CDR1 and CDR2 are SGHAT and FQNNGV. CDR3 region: CASSLGGYETQYF. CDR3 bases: TGTGCCAGCAGCTTAGGTGGTTACGAGACCCAGTACTTC.

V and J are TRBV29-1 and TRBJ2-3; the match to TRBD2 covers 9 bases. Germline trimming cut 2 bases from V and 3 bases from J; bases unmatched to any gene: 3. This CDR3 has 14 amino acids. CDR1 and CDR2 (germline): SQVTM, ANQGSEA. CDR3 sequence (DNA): TGCAGCGTTGAACGCCTAGCGGGGACAGATACGCAGTATTTT. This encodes CSVERLAGTDTQYF.

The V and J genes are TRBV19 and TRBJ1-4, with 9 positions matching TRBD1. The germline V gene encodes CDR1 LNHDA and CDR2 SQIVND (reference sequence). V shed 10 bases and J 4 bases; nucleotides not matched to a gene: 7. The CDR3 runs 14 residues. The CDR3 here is CATLDRGDNEKLFF. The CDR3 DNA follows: TGTGCCACCCTAGACAGGGGGGATAATGAAAAACTGTTTTTT.

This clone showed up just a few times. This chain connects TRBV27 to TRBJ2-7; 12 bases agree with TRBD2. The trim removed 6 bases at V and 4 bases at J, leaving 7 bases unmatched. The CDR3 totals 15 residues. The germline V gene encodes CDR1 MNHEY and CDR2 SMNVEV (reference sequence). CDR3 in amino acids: CASSWTSGDIYEQYF. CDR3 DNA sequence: TGTGCCAGCAGCTGGACTAGCGGGGATATTTACGAGCAGTACTTC.

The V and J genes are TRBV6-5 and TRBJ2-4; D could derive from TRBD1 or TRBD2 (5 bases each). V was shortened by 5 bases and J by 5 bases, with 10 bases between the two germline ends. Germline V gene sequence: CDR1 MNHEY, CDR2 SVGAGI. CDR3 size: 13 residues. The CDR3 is CASSKWDENIQYF. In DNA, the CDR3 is TGTGCCAGCAGTAAGTGGGACGAAAACATTCAGTACTTC.

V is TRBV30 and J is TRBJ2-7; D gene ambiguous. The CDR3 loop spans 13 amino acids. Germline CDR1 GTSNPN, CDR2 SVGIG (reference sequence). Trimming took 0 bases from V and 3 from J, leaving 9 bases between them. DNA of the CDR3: TGTGCCTGGAGTGTAGGTACAAGCTACGAGCAGTACTTC. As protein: CAWSVGTSYEQYF.

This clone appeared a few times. Here the CDR3 reads CASSYSGQVNSPLHF. CDR3 nucleotide sequence: TGTGCCAGCAGTTACTCCGGACAGGTTAATTCACCCCTCCACTTT. The chain links TRBV6-6 to TRBJ1-6; the match to TRBD1 covers 7 bases. CDR1 MNHNY and CDR2 SVGAGI come from the germline V gene (reference sequence). J lost 6 bases, V lost 0 bases, and 2 bases had no gene match. The CDR3 consists of 15 residues.

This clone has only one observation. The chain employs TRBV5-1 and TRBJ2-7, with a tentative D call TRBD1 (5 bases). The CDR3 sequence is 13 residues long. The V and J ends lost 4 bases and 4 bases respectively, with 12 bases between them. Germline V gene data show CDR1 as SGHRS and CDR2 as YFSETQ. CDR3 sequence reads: CASSVHRGYEQYF. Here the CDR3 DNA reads TGCGCCAGCAGCGTCCATAGGGGTTACGAGCAGTACTTC.

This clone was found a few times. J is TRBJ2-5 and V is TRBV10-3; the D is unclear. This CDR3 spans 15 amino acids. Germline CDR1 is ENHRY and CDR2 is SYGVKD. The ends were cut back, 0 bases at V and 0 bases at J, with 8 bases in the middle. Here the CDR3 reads CAISESERDQETQYF. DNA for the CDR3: TGTGCCATCAGTGAGTCTGAAAGGGACCAAGAGACCCAGTACTTC.